Sequencing of this T cell receptor (beta chain) was carried out in a study of T cell changes during pregnancy in multiple sclerosis (dated by TCRdb to between 2017 and 2020). Background for the entire study: The study examined how the T cell repertoire changed over the course of pregnancy in women with multiple sclerosis.

Library method: the immunoSEQ multiplex PCR assay. Imported from immuneACCESS, the table was reduced by TCRdb to in-frame sequences with V and J called. These copies leave out some clones; in studies compared against another copy, an unresolved V gene accounts for under half, and the cause of the remainder is not known. In all, the sample holds approximately 60,000 clones, and 90% to 95% of those were seen once. Around 3.5% of the sample is in the top ten clones. Clipping removes 4 bases from V and 7 bases from J, with 14 as the unmatched junction base count. The CDR3, from cysteine to phenylalanine, totals 16 residues. Kept here is only the CDR3 DNA, which spans 48 bases and is read in frame from base 1. The germline V gene provides CDR1 SGDLS and CDR2 YYNGEE. A note on this clone: Its antigen specificity is not known. No qualities accompany the bases; no much larger clone lies one base away.

The chain is encoded by TRBV9 joined to TRBJ2-1; TRBD2 fits 7 bases in the junction. The sample in question was CD8+ T cells from peripheral blood mononuclear cells, obtained in the third trimester of pregnancy. This TCR came from a female donor with multiple sclerosis, enrolled in a pregnancy study. CDR3 region: CASSPVKGGPLNEQFF. The sequenced DNA: TGTGCCAGCAGCCCAGTCAAGGGAGGGCCTCTTAATGAGCAGTTCTTC.